This note documents a single T cell receptor (beta chain) sequence. This clone's antigen is unknown. No per-base quality is available; no much larger clone lies one base away. The entry originates in a study of tissue T cells after allogeneic stem cell transplantation (dated by TCRdb to between 2021 and 2023). Regarding the complete study: For tissues with multiple samples, a pathologist reviewed H&E sections and gave sequencing priority to samples with histologically apparent lymphocytes. TCR beta repertoires were profiled across many tissues obtained from research autopsies of patients with and without GVHD, as well as in mouse models of GVHD. The human arm was conducted as a prospective observational study, and neither blinding nor randomization was performed.

The time point label for this specimen denotes: human tissue collected at research (rapid) autopsy. Three non-HCT comparator patients who had other cancers, at least five GI tract samples, and no known GI disease at death were chosen retrospectively. Autopsy tissues, which were obtained after a median post-mortem interval of approximately 9.8 hours, included GI sites from esophagus to rectum, liver, skin and lymphoid organs including spleen. Autopsy specimens were bisected, with one portion flash-frozen in liquid nitrogen and the remainder formalin-fixed, and GI outer muscle layers were removed. To extract genomic DNA from frozen tissues, either the Mag-Bind Blood & Tissue DNA HDQ 96 Kit on a Chemagic 360 or the DNeasy Blood & Tissue Kit was used. Because of concern about red blood cell contamination, extracted DNA underwent additional purification with the Genomic DNA Clean & Concentrator-25 kit.

The junction shows trimming of 7 bases on V and 3 bases on J, and the gene matches do not reach 8 bases of it. From the cysteine through the phenylalanine, the CDR3 covers 15 amino acids. Just the 45-base CDR3 DNA is kept, in frame starting at base 1. CDR1 SGHVS and CDR2 FNYEAQ were looked up in the germline V gene. What the study reported, not specific to this receptor: Few T cell clones were found to be shared across patients, but shared repertoire signatures across patients were revealed in a tissue-specific fashion by motif-based clustering. No blood samples were available for the non-GVHD comparator patients. The patient cohort was small and varied clinically, and sampling depth was recognized as a limitation. Within patients, how anatomically similar tissues were was a major factor shaping TCR repertoire composition, regardless of disease or transplant status. Which tissue TCRs were alloreactive or antigen-specific was not determined in the study, and some clones might have been persisting host cells. Blood and spleen T cells captured only a limited portion of the TCR repertoire detected in tissues, in both patients and mice.

The library came from the immunoSEQ multiplex PCR assay. TCRbeta CDR3 sequencing was performed at survey depth by Adaptive Biotechnologies, and CDR3 sequences, V/J genes, productive frequency and template counts were reported. Amplification of TCR beta CDR3 regions was performed from genomic DNA rather than from RNA. On the authors' methods: Pairwise repertoire overlap between tissues was quantified with Jensen-Shannon divergence, where 1 means complete divergence and 0 identical. Based on pairwise JSD values, tissues were grouped by single-linkage agglomerative hierarchical clustering, and the results were shown as dendrograms. GLIPH2 was run on all patient samples with simulation_depth 1000, kmer_min_depth 3, cdr3_length_cutoff 8, keeping groups with more than two unique CDR3s. In a standardized tissue-overlap score, Jaccard GLIPH-group overlap across patients was extrapolated to a standard repertoire size of 1000 clones. Linear mixed-effect models, with tissue as a fixed effect and individual as a random effect, were used to test how diversity related to clinical or experimental variables. The table comes from immuneACCESS by way of TCRdb, which keeps in-frame sequences with V and J called. Part of the clones is missing from these tables; in studies checked, under half for an unresolved V gene and the rest for unknown reasons. That table supplies the V and J calls and clone size; D and trimming were determined from the DNA. The sample includes several thousand clones, with about 64% observed a single time. The top ten hold 15% to 20% of the sample.

This TCR was sampled from a female donor older than 55 with lung cancer. The input for sequencing was tissue from the esophagus, taken at autopsy. In this chain, TRBV7-6 is recombined with TRBJ2-3; 9 central bases correspond to TRBD2. The nucleotide sequence is TGTGCCAGCACCCTTAGCGGGGGCTGGACAGATACGCAGTATTTT. Its coded protein is CASTLSGGWTDTQYF.